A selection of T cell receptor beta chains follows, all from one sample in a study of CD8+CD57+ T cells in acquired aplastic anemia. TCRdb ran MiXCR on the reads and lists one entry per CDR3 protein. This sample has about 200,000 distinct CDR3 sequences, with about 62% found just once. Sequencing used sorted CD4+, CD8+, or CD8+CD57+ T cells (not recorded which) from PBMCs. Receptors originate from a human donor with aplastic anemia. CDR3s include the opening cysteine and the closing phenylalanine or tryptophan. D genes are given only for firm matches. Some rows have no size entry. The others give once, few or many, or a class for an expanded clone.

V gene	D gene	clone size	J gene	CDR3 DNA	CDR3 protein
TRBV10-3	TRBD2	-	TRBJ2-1	TGTGCCATCAGTGAGGCTAGCGGGGGATACAATGAGCAGTTCTTC	CAISEASGGYNEQFF
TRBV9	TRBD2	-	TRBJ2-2	TGTGCCAGCAGATATAGCGGGAACTCGAACACCGGGGAGCTGTTTTTT	CASRYSGNSNTGELFF
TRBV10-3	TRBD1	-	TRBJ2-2	TGTGCCATCAGGGGGACAGGGGGCGACACCGGGGAGCTGTTTTTT	CAIRGTGGDTGELFF
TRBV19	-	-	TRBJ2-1	TGTGCCACCACTTCCTACAATGAGCAGTTCTTC	CATTSYNEQFF
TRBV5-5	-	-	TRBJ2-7	TGTGCCAGCAGCTTATCCCAGGGGGAGCAGTACTTC	CASSLSQGEQYF
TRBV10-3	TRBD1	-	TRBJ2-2	TGTGCCATCGGAAACTCGGGACAGGGGGCCGGGGAGCTGTTTTTT	CAIGNSGQGAGELFF
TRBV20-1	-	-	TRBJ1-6	TGCAGTGCTAGGGATACTACAGCCCTCCACTTT	CSARDTTALHF
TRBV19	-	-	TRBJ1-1	TGTGCCACCAAGGACGGGTCAGGGGCGAACACTGAAGCTTTCTTT	CATKDGSGANTEAFF
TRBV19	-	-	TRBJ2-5	TGTGCCAGTAGACCCGGACAGACCCAAGAGACCCAGTACTTC	CASRPGQTQETQYF
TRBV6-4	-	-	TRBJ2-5	TGTGCCAGCAGTGAAAGGGGGGTTATGGGAGAGACCCAGTACTTC	CASSERGVMGETQYF
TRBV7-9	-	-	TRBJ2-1	TGTGCCAGCAGCTTAGCGGGGGCATCCTACAATGAGCAGTTCTTC	CASSLAGASYNEQFF
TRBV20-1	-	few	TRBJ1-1	TGCAGTGTAGATCGGAACACTGAAGCTTTCTTT	CSVDRNTEAFF
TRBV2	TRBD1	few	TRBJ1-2	TGTGCCAGCAGACGGACAGGGACTGGCTACACCTTC	CASRRTGTGYTF
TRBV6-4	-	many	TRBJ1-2	TGTGCCAGCAGTGAGGACGGTAACTATGGCTACACCTTC	CASSEDGNYGYTF
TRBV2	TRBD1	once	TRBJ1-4	TGTGCCAGCAGGAAGACAGGGGGCGATGAAAAACTGTTTTTT	CASRKTGGDEKLFF
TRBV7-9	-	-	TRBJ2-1	TGTGCCAGCAGCTCCCTTGGGACCTACAATGAGCAGTTCTTC	CASSSLGTYNEQFF
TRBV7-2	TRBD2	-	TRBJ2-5	TGTGCCAGCAGCCGCAATGGGGGACTAGCGGAGACCCAGTACTTC	CASSRNGGLAETQYF
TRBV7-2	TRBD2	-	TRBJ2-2	TGTGCCAGCAGGGACCTAGCGGGGGGGCCGACCGGGGAGCTGTTTTTT	CASRDLAGGPTGELFF
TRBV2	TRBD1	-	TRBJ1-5	TGTGCCAGCAGTGAAGGGACAGGGGCTGGTCAGCCCCAGCATTTT	CASSEGTGAGQPQHF
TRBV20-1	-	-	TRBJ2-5	TGCAGTGCCAAGGACAACCAAGAGACCCAGTACTTC	CSAKDNQETQYF
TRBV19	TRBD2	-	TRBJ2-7	TGTGCCAGCAGCCAAGATTTGGGGACTAGCAGCTACGAGCAGTACTTC	CASSQDLGTSSYEQYF
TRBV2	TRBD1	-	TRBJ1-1	TGTGCCAGCAGAAGCTGGGACAGGGGCACTGAAGCTTTCTTT	CASRSWDRGTEAFF
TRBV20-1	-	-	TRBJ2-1	TGCAGTGCCAGACTAGTACCTGAGCAGTTCTTC	CSARLVPEQFF
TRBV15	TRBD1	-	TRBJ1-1	TGTGCCACCGGATCCACGCGGACAGGGGGCTACACTGAAGCTTTCTTT	CATGSTRTGGYTEAFF
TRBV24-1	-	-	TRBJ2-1	TGTGCCACCGAACCCGGACCCTACAATGAGCAGTTCTTC	CATEPGPYNEQFF
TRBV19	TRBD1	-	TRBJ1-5	TGTGCCAGTAGTACAGGACAGGGGATGAATCAGCCCCAGCATTTT	CASSTGQGMNQPQHF
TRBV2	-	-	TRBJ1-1	TGTGCAGCAGAGGTTTCTGAAGCTTTCTTT	CAAEVSEAFF
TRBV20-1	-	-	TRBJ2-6	TGCAGTGCTGATCACGAACCGTCTGGGGCCAACGTCCTGACTTTC	CSADHEPSGANVLTF
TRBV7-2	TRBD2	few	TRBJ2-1	TGTGCCAGCAGCCGACTAGCGGGGCATTCCTACAATGAGCAGTTCTTC	CASSRLAGHSYNEQFF
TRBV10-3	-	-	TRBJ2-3	TGTGCCATCAGTGATATTGGACAGCTCCATACGCAGTATTTT	CAISDIGQLHTQYF
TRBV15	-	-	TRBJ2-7	TGTGCCACCAGCAGAGGGGACGTTTCCTACGAGCAGTACTTC	CATSRGDVSYEQYF
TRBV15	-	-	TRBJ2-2	TGTGCCACCAGCAGCACCCGCTCCGGGGAGCTGTTTTTT	CATSSTRSGELFF
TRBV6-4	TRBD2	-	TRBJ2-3	TGTGCCAGCAGTGATGAAGCGGGGGGACCAGATACGCAGTATTTT	CASSDEAGGPDTQYF
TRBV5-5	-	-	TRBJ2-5	TGTGCCAGCAGCTGGAGTACGGAGACCCAGTACTTC	CASSWSTETQYF
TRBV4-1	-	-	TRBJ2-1	TGCGCCAGCAGCCAAGGTATCTATGTGGGGCTGGATGAGCAGTTCTTC	CASSQGIYVGLDEQFF
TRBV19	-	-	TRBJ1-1	TGTGCCAGTAGGGGGCTCGACACTGAAGCTTTCTTT	CASRGLDTEAFF
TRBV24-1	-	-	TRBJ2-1	TGTGCCAGTAGTATCGGTACTAGCTCCTACAATGAGCAGTTCTTC	CASSIGTSSYNEQFF
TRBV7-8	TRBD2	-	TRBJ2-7	TGTGCCAGCAGCTTAGGACTAGCGGGGGTTGGGGAGCAGTACTTC	CASSLGLAGVGEQYF
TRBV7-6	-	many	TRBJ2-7	TGTGCCAGCAGCTTAGGGGCCAGGGAGACCTACGAGCAGTACTTC	CASSLGARETYEQYF
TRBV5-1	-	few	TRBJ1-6	TGCGCCAGCAGCTCAGGAGCAGGAAGCTCCTATAATTCACCCCTCCACTTT	CASSSGAGSSYNSPLHF
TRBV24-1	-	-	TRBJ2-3	TGTGCCACCTCCCGGTCAGATACGCAGTATTTT	CATSRSDTQYF
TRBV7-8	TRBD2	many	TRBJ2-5	TGTGCCAGCAGCTCTCGACTAGCGGGGGTCCAAGAGACCCAGTACTTC	CASSSRLAGVQETQYF
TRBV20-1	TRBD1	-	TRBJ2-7	TGCAGTGCTAGGGGACAGACCTACGAGCAGTACTTC	CSARGQTYEQYF
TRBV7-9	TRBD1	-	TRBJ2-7	TGTGCCAGCAGCTTAGTTTCCGGGACAGGGGGTTACGAGCAGTACTTC	CASSLVSGTGGYEQYF
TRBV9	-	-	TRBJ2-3	TGTGCCAGCAGCGTAGAGGGCTTCTACACAGATACGCAGTATTTT	CASSVEGFYTDTQYF
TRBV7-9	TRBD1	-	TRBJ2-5	TGTGCCAGCAGCGGGACAGGCCGGGAGACCCAGTACTTC	CASSGTGRETQYF
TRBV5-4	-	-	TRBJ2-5	TGTGCCAGCAGCCGAACAGGGGAGACCCAGTACTTC	CASSRTGETQYF
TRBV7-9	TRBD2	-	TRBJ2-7	TGTGCCAGCGCTACGAGCGGGGCCGTGGGCGAGCAGTACTTC	CASATSGAVGEQYF
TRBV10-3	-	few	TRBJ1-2	TGTGCCATCATGAGCACCGCTAACTATGGCTACACCTTC	CAIMSTANYGYTF
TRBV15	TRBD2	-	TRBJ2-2	TGTGCCACCAGCAGAGATCGCGAGCGGGGGGGCCGAGGGGAGCTGTTTTTT	CATSRDRERGGRGELFF
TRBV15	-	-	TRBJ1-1	TGTGCCACCAGCACGAGGGGGGATCAGGACACTGAAGCTTTCTTT	CATSTRGDQDTEAFF
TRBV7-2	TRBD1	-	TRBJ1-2	TGTGCCAGCAGCTTAGTCGGACAGGGAGATGGCTACACCTTC	CASSLVGQGDGYTF
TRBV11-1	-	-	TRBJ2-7	TGTGCCAGCAGCTTAAGGACGGCGGGCTACGAGCAGTACTTC	CASSLRTAGYEQYF
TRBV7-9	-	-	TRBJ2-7	TGTGCCAGCAGCCAAGAGGACGGGACCCATGACGAGCAGTACTTC	CASSQEDGTHDEQYF
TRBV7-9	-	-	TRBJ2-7	TGTGCCAGCTCCAGGGAATCCTCCTACGAGCAGTACTTC	CASSRESSYEQYF
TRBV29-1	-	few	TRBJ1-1	TGCAGCCTCAGGGAGGGGAGTGACACTGAAGCTTTCTTT	CSLREGSDTEAFF
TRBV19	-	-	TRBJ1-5	TGTGCCAGTAGCACCACACGGGGTGGTCAGCCCCAGCATTTT	CASSTTRGGQPQHF